One T cell receptor beta chain is described in this entry. The antigen remains undetermined. TCRB transcripts that were expressed got sequenced, as all of the isolated RNA had been reverse transcribed. TCRdb's table, derived via immunoSEQ multiplex PCR, lists solely in-frame clones and lacks some. Here the sample spans about 150,000 clones, about a tenth being singletons. This CDR3 has 12 residues. Markers CD45RO/CCR7/CD25/CD127/CD95/CD27 served to sort CD4+ naive, central memory, regulatory and stem cell-like memory cells. The data were taken from a study of beta chain features in type 1 diabetes. Findings and caveats of the study: Patients with Type 1 diabetes showed moderately but significantly shorter TCRB CDR3s in all four CD4+ subsets.

The receptor was isolated from a man younger than 45 with type 1 diabetes. Sequences were obtained from central memory CD4+ T cells from blood. The rearrangement uses TRBV21-1 and TRBJ1-2; TRBD1, the table's D call, lacks a check against the DNA. TRBV21-1 is a recognized pseudogene. The CDR3 nucleotides read TGTGCCAGGACAGGGAGGATCTCTGGCTACACCTTC. Protein product: CARTGRISGYTF.